Sequencing of this T cell receptor (beta chain) was carried out in a study of identical twins. This clonotype occurred a few times. Its antigen remains unidentified. TCRdb passed the 5' RACE reads through MiXCR, listing each CDR3 protein once. The top ten clones hold 2.1% of a sample with fewer than 350,000 distinct CDR3 sequences, under 9% of them seen once. Unmatched junction bases numbered 5, after V lost 2 bases and J lost 10 bases. This CDR3 has 14 residues. CDR1 and CDR2 (germline): SGHRS, YFSETQ. General observations from the study: Models underestimated out-of-frame TCR alpha sharing in monozygotic twins. The more abundant beta clonotypes in cord blood had fewer insertions, and memory repertoires did not show this. Findings came from cross-sectional statistics, without long-term follow-up of donors.

Healthy Caucasians alone served as donors. These data were also reused for a study on yellow fever vaccine responses in identical twins.

The sequencing input was memory (CD45RO+) T cells sorted from blood. The clonotype was recovered from a woman aged 18-29 years in good health. The V and J genes are TRBV5-1 and TRBJ2-1, with 11 bases lining up with TRBD2. The DNA of the CDR3 is TGCGCCAGCAGCTTATCTTTAGCGGGAGGGGAGCAGTTCTTC. Translating it yields CASSLSLAGGEQFF.